This TCR beta chain comes out of a study of CD8 T cell repertoires and HIV-1 epitope variants. Study summary: Tested: three Gag epitope families, Nef HW9 and YT9.

Details on this clone: Its target is not known.

The CDR3 is 14 residues long. Germline lookup yields CDR1 MDHEN and CDR2 SYDVKM. V gave up 2 bases and J gave up 3 bases; unmatched junction bases: 0. Findings of the study overall: Nine antigen-specific TCR beta clonotypes were found; six seemed cross-reactive to variants. Beta chains alone show antigen proliferation, not cytokine profile or function.

Sequencing used immunoSEQ multiplex PCR; TCRdb keeps in-frame clones, though not all of them. The table records 6,000 to 8,000 clones, 65% to 70% of them present only once. The sequenced material came from cultured CD8+ T cells derived from PBMCs. V and J are TRBV28 and TRBJ2-1; 8 bases are shared with TRBD1. The TCR sequence derives from a male donor with HIV. The CDR3 loop reads CASSLGTGYNEQFF. CDR3 DNA sequence: TGTGCCAGCAGTTTAGGGACAGGCTACAATGAGCAGTTCTTC.